One sample yielded the 17 T cell receptor beta chains listed below, sequenced in a study of blood T cell repertoires in COVID-19. Assay used: immunoSEQ multiplex PCR; TCRdb lists only in-frame clones, some missing. The table has some 270,000 clones, around 85% seen once; the top ten hold 0.75% to 0.95%. The sequenced sample was peripheral blood. These receptors were obtained from a human donor with COVID-19, enrolled during active disease. The donor label of this sample is uncertain.

The chain recombines TRBV24-1 with TRBJ2-5; 7 bases match TRBD1. Germline V CDR1 and CDR2: KGHDR, SFDVKD. The V segment lost 9 bases and the J segment 4 bases; nucleotides outside the gene matches: 1. This CDR3 has 11 amino acids. The CDR3 sequence is CATGTAETQYF. CDR3 coding DNA: TGTGCCACCGGGACAGCAGAGACCCAGTACTTC.

The V call is TRBV11-3, the J call TRBJ1-1; D not resolved. The germline V gene encodes CDR1 SGHNT and CDR2 YENEEA. The V end was cut by 5 bases, the J end by 6 bases, with 16 bases between. There are 14 residues in the CDR3. CDR3 region: CASSPYGRSSEAFF. The CDR3 DNA follows: TGTGCCAGCAGCCCATATGGTCGGAGTTCTGAAGCTTTCTTT.

The rearrangement uses TRBV20-1 and TRBJ2-1; 11 bases fit TRBD2. Germline V gives CDR1 DFQATT, CDR2 SNEGSKA (reference sequence). With V trimmed by 3 bases and J by 6 bases, 13 bases remained unmatched. This CDR3 region has 17 residues. CDR3 sequence: CSASLAGGPSPPNEQFF. The CDR3 DNA follows: TGCAGTGCTAGTTTAGCGGGAGGGCCCTCCCCCCCCAATGAGCAGTTCTTC.

CDR3 sequence reads: CASSIGGPGGYTF. The CDR3 nucleotides read TGTGCCAGTAGTATCGGGGGTCCGGGTGGCTACACCTTC. This sequence joins TRBV19 and TRBJ1-2, with D possibly being TRBD1 (5 bases). V gave up 3 bases and J gave up 7 bases, with 12 bases separating them. Germline assignment: CDR1 LNHDA and CDR2 SQIVND (reference sequence). This CDR3 spans 13 amino acids. Filled out from reference TRBV19 and TRBJ1-2, the complete variable domain reads DGGITQSPKYLFRKEGQNVTLSCEQNLNHDAMYWYRQDPGQGLRLIYYSQIVNDFQKGDIAEGYSVSREKKESFPLTVTSAQKNPTAFYLCASSIGGPGGYTFGSGTRLTVV.

The rearrangement joins TRBV28 to TRBJ1-2; TRBD1 agrees at 7 bases. Germline CDR1 reads MDHEN; CDR2 reads SYDVKM. V was pared by 6 bases and J by 2 bases, with 15 bases of the junction left unmatched. The CDR3 has 17 amino acids. CDR3 DNA: TGTGCCAGCAGCCCAGGTAGGGGGCCTTATGGAAACTATGGCTACACCTTC. This encodes CASSPGRGPYGNYGYTF.

The V call is TRBV6-1, the J call TRBJ2-3; possibly TRBD2 for D (6 bases). The CDR3 sequence is 17 residues long. V was trimmed by 0 bases and J by 4 bases, leaving 17 bases between them. The germline gives CDR1 MNHNS, CDR2 SASEGT. CDR3 coding DNA: TGTGCCAGCAGTGAAGCGAGGCCCGGGGGAGGAGCAGATACGCAGTATTTT. This codes for CASSEARPGGGADTQYF.

The chain uses TRBV6-5 and TRBJ1-6; D might be TRBD1 (5 bases). Trimming cost V 5 bases and J 10 bases, with 18 bases left between them. This CDR3 comprises 15 residues. In germline, CDR1 is MNHEY, CDR2 SVGAGI. DNA of the CDR3: TGTGCCAGCAGTACCCCCAGGGTTTTCGACTCACCCCTCCACTTT. Protein sequence: CASSTPRVFDSPLHF.

This clone has only a few counts. The V call is TRBV18, the J call TRBJ1-5; D gene unclear. Germline values: CDR1 KGHSH, CDR2 LQKENI. The ends were cut back, 6 bases at V and 5 bases at J, with 11 bases in the middle. The CDR3 spans 13 residues. The CDR3 spells CASSLATDQPQHF. The CDR3, as DNA: TGTGCCAGCTCCCTGGCCACCGATCAGCCCCAGCATTTT.

The J gene is TRBJ1-3, the V gene TRBV7-2; no reliable D call. CDR1 SGHTA and CDR2 FQGNSA come from the germline V gene. This CDR3 spans 14 amino acids. The V and J ends lost 5 bases and 3 bases respectively, with 11 bases between them. Written as DNA, the CDR3 is TGTGCCAGCAGCCCGCTACGGGTTGGAAACACCATATATTTT. Encoded protein: CASSPLRVGNTIYF.

V gene TRBV5-1 combines with J gene TRBJ2-7, with no clear D. Germline values: CDR1 SGHRS, CDR2 YFSETQ. This CDR3 comprises 13 residues. The V gene lost 0 bases and the J gene lost 2 bases, with 6 bases spanning the gap. The CDR3 DNA reads as TGCGCCAGCAGCTTGGTTACAGCCTACGAGCAGTACTTC. Protein product: CASSLVTAYEQYF.

The J gene is TRBJ2-2, the V gene TRBV5-4, with 10 bases fitting TRBD1. V lost 3 bases to trimming and J lost 4 bases; unmatched junction nucleotides: 3. This CDR3 is 15 amino acids long. The germline CDR1 and CDR2 sequences are SGHNT and YYREEE (reference sequence). The CDR3: CASSSRQGATGELFF. DNA of the CDR3: TGTGCCAGCAGCTCAAGACAGGGGGCCACCGGGGAGCTGTTTTTT.

This chain uses TRBV7-9 with TRBJ2-1; tentatively, D is TRBD2 (6 bases). Trimming shortened V by 5 bases and J by 5 bases, and 13 bases separated the two germline ends. CDR1 and CDR2 (germline): SEHNR, FQNEAQ (reference sequence). The CDR3 covers 14 residues. Written as DNA, the CDR3 is TGTGCCAGCAGCGCGGGGACTGCTAACAATGAGCAGTTCTTC. Translating it yields CASSAGTANNEQFF.

The V and J genes are TRBV5-4 and TRBJ1-1; D may be TRBD1 (6 bases). Trimming took off 3 bases at V and 1 base at J, with 13 bases between the two ends. Germline CDR1 SGHNT, CDR2 YYREEE (reference sequence). The CDR3 contains 15 residues. Written as DNA, the CDR3 is TGTGCCAGCAGCTCTACAAAACAGGGGAACACTGAAGCTTTCTTT. Protein: CASSSTKQGNTEAFF.

The chain links TRBV24-1 to TRBJ2-7; 7 nucleotides agree with TRBD1. The CDR3 totals 17 residues. The V segment lost 3 bases and the J segment 0 bases; nucleotides outside the gene matches: 10. Germline V gene lookup returns CDR1 KGHDR and CDR2 SFDVKD. As DNA, the CDR3 is TGTGCCACCAGTGATGCTGGACAGGTCGCGTGCTCCTACGAGCAGTACTTC. This codes for CATSDAGQVACSYEQYF.

The CDR3 DNA is TGTGCCAGCAGTGAAAGATGGGACAGGGGAGAGCAGTACTTC. Translating gives CASSERWDRGEQYF. V and J are TRBV6-1 and TRBJ2-7, with 10 bases fitting TRBD1. With 2 bases clipped from V and 7 bases from J, the junction kept 5 bases outside the gene matches. Germline CDR1 MNHNS, CDR2 SASEGT. The CDR3 loop spans 14 amino acids.

V usage is TRBV7-2 and J usage is TRBJ1-1; 9 positions agree with TRBD1. There are 16 residues in the CDR3. Per germline, CDR1 SGHTA and CDR2 FQGNSA. After removal of 1 base from V and 5 bases from J, the junction contained 8 bases not matched to a gene. As DNA, the CDR3 is TGTGCCAGCAGCTTAGGGAGGACAGGGGTGTATACTGAAGCTTTCTTT. This sequence encodes CASSLGRTGVYTEAFF.

V and J are TRBV5-1 and TRBJ2-2; D may be TRBD1 (5 bases). The CDR3 spans 13 residues. Germline lookup yields CDR1 SGHRS and CDR2 YFSETQ. Trimming stripped 2 bases from V and 5 bases from J, with 7 bases between. The CDR3 DNA is TGCGCCAGCAGCTTAGGGGTTACCGGGGAGCTGTTTTTT. As protein: CASSLGVTGELFF.